The rows below give T cell receptor beta chains drawn from one sample of a study of response to subunit inactivated influenza vaccine. One entry per CDR3 protein results from TCRdb running MiXCR on the RT-PCR reads. The sample lists approximately 520,000 distinct CDR3 sequences, about 25% seen once, with 1.5% to 2% in the top ten. This specimen was CD4+ T cells sorted from PBMCs, taken approximately 5 days after vaccination. All receptors come from a man in his fifties who received an inactivated influenza vaccine. Both conserved end residues are part of each CDR3. D genes are given only for firm matches. Only some rows state a clone size, as once, few, many or a class for expanded clones.

j_call | d_call | v_call | clone_size | cdr3_nt | cdr3_aa
TRBJ1-1 | - | TRBV9 | - | TGTGCCAGCAGCGTAGAGGGCAGAGACACTGAAGCTTTCTTT | CASSVEGRDTEAFF
TRBJ1-2 | - | TRBV12-3/TRBV12-4 | - | TGTGCCAGCAGTTTAGCTGTAGGGGTTTATGGCTACACCTTC | CASSLAVGVYGYTF
TRBJ1-5 | TRBD1 | TRBV12-3/TRBV12-4 | few | TGTGCCAGCAGTCCAAGGGACAGGGGAAGCAATCAGCCCCAGCATTTT | CASSPRDRGSNQPQHF
TRBJ2-1 | - | TRBV10-3 | few | TGTGCCATCAGTACGACTACTTCCCGAGGGGAGCAGTTCTTC | CAISTTTSRGEQFF
TRBJ2-3 | TRBD1 | TRBV12-3/TRBV12-4 | many | TGTGCCAGCCAGGGGGCGGGCACAGATACGCAGTATTTT | CASQGAGTDTQYF
TRBJ2-2 | - | TRBV4-3 | few | TGCGCCAGCAGCATGGGACGCGGGTTGTGGGCCGACACCGGGGAGCTGTTTTTT | CASSMGRGLWADTGELFF
TRBJ1-1 | - | TRBV2 | few | TGTGCCAGCACCGAAGGGGTGGGGTACACTGAAGCTTTCTTT | CASTEGVGYTEAFF
TRBJ2-2 | - | TRBV28 | - | TGTGCCAGCACCCTTCGGAACACCGGGGAGCTGTTTTTT | CASTLRNTGELFF
TRBJ2-3 | TRBD1 | TRBV6-2/TRBV6-3 | - | TGTGCCAGCAGGCGACAGGGGGCAGCCACAGATACGCAGTATTTT | CASRRQGAATDTQYF
TRBJ2-1 | - | TRBV29-1 | many | TGCAGCGTTGACCAGGGAACTACAACCGAGCAGTTCTTC | CSVDQGTTTEQFF
TRBJ2-1 | - | TRBV7-9 | - | TGTGCCAGCAGGTTAGATCTAGCACGCAATGAGCAGTTCTTC | CASRLDLARNEQFF
TRBJ2-7 | - | TRBV12-3/TRBV12-4 | many | TGTGCCAGCAGTTTAGATCTAGCAAACTACGAGCAGTACTTC | CASSLDLANYEQYF
TRBJ2-7 | - | TRBV5-1 | - | TGCGCCAGCAGCTTATCAGGCACCCCAACCCTCTACGAGCAGTACTTC | CASSLSGTPTLYEQYF
TRBJ1-6 | - | TRBV7-2 | - | TGTGCCAGCAGCTTAATGGCCGGCACGTCTAATTCACCCCTCCACTTT | CASSLMAGTSNSPLHF
TRBJ2-2 | TRBD2 | TRBV28 | few | TGTGCCAGCAGTTCCGTCGTCTCCTCCGTAACTAGCGGGAGGGCCGGTGGCGGGGAGCTGTTTTTT | CASSSVVSSVTSGRAGGGELFF
TRBJ2-7 | TRBD1 | TRBV18 | - | TGTGCCAGCTCACCCTTAGACAGGGGGCGCGTCTACGAGCAGTACTTC | CASSPLDRGRVYEQYF
TRBJ2-2 | TRBD1 | TRBV24-1 | - | TGTGCCACTCAGGGACAGACGAACACCGGGGAGCTGTTTTTT | CATQGQTNTGELFF
TRBJ2-3 | - | TRBV5-1 | few | TGCGCCAGCAGCTTGGGGGCTAGCTTAGATACGCAGTATTTT | CASSLGASLDTQYF
TRBJ2-1 | TRBD2 | TRBV7-9 | few | TGTGCCAGCAGCTTCCAGCGGGGGGCCTACAATGAGCAGTTCTTC | CASSFQRGAYNEQFF
TRBJ2-3 | TRBD2 | TRBV13 | few | TGTGCCAGCAGCTTAGGCCGAAGACTAGCGGCCGATACGCAGTATTTT | CASSLGRRLAADTQYF
TRBJ2-7 | - | TRBV6-1 | - | TGTGCCAGCACCCTAGGGACCGCTGCCGCCTACGAGCAGTACTTC | CASTLGTAAAYEQYF
TRBJ1-4 | TRBD1 | TRBV7-2 | few | TGTGCCAGCAGCAGACAGGGGTTCGGCGGTGAAAAACTGTTTTTT | CASSRQGFGGEKLFF
TRBJ2-3 | - | TRBV5-1 | many | TGCGCCAGCAGCTTGTACGATACGCAGTATTTT | CASSLYDTQYF